This T cell receptor beta chain was recovered during a study of blood T cells in healthy people across ages. Using a J-beta primer mix together with a sample-barcoded 5' primer, a second PCR was run for 7 to 11 cycles. All cDNA molecules were each tagged by a template-switch adaptor with 12 random nucleotides. From each sample, at least 2.5 million paired-end reads containing CDR3 were obtained. One entry per CDR3 protein, called by TCRdb with MiXCR from the 5' RACE reads. In the table there are about 830,000 distinct CDR3 sequences, nearly 60% of which are singletons. CDR3 length: 12 amino acids. Germline V gives CDR1 SGHTA, CDR2 FQGNSA. Isolated PBMCs totaled at least 7 million in each sample. Comment on this clonotype: The germline gene is not matched at one end of the junction; a read error may be the cause.

The chain couples TRBV7-2 to TRBJ2-1; no definite D call. Input material: blood. This TCR came from a man aged 25-40 years in good health. CDR3 region: CASSLVAYEQFF. As DNA, the CDR3 is TGTGCCAGCAGCCTAGTAGCTTACGAGCAATTCTTC.